This note documents a single TCR beta chain sequence. The data were obtained in a study of shared T cell receptors in the human thymus. Using immunoSEQ multiplex PCR, the repertoire was profiled, and TCRdb retains in-frame clones only, with some absent. The data contain roughly 700,000 clones, roughly 90% of them singletons. The sample also formed part of further work on human thymus T cells. That investigation notes: All donors were healthy Finnish infants who were undergoing corrective surgery to treat congenital heart defects. Resections that were taken during corrective heart surgery supplied the thymus tissue. Across thymic and blood repertoires, the usage of V and J genes appeared to be biased. The related literature has documented a marked overlap of thymic repertoires among unrelated individuals.

This clonotype originated in a boy under two years old with a congenital heart defect. The sequenced material came from thymocytes.

The CDR3 DNA reads TGTGCCAGCAGCTTCGCCGGGACAGGGGGTGAAAAACTGTTTTTT. Translating it yields CASSFAGTGGEKLFF. This chain uses TRBV4-2 with TRBJ1-4, with 11 bases matching TRBD1. This CDR3 region has 15 residues. The germline gives CDR1 LGHNA, CDR2 YNFKEQ. With V trimmed by 5 bases and J by 7 bases, 6 bases remained unmatched.